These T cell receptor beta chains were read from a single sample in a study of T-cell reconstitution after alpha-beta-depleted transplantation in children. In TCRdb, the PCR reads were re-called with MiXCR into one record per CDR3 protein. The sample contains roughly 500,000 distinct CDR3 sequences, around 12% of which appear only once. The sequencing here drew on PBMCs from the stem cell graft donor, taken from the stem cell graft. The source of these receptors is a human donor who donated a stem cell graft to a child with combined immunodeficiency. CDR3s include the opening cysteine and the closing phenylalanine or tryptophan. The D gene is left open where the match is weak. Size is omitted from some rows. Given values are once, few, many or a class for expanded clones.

CDR3nt: TGCAGTGCTAGAGAAGGGCAGGGAAGGTGGCAGCCCCAGCATTTT; CDR3aa: CSAREGQGRWQPQHF; j_gene: TRBJ1-5; v_gene: TRBV20-1; abundance: NA; d_gene: NA
CDR3nt: TGTGCCAGCAGCTCTAGAGAGAGAATCCGGGACGAGCAGTACTTC; CDR3aa: CASSSRERIRDEQYF; j_gene: TRBJ2-7; v_gene: TRBV13; abundance: few; d_gene: NA
CDR3nt: TGCGCCAGCAGCCAAGATACCGGAGGGGTTACAGATACGCAGTATTTT; CDR3aa: CASSQDTGGVTDTQYF; j_gene: TRBJ2-3; v_gene: TRBV4-3; abundance: few; d_gene: NA
CDR3nt: TGTGCCAGCTCGGGGGGCTTAAGGGGCACAGATACGCAGTATTTT; CDR3aa: CASSGGLRGTDTQYF; j_gene: TRBJ2-3; v_gene: TRBV12-3/TRBV12-4; abundance: many; d_gene: NA
CDR3nt: TGTGCCAGCAGTGAAGGGCTATATTCTAAAGAGACCCAGTACTTC; CDR3aa: CASSEGLYSKETQYF; j_gene: TRBJ2-5; v_gene: TRBV25-1; abundance: NA; d_gene: NA
CDR3nt: TGTGCCAGTGGGGCGGGGGTCAATCAGCCCCAGCATTTT; CDR3aa: CASGAGVNQPQHF; j_gene: TRBJ1-5; v_gene: TRBV6-5; abundance: many; d_gene: NA
CDR3nt: TGCAGTGCCCCGGGACTAGCGCATGGAGAGACCCAGTACTTC; CDR3aa: CSAPGLAHGETQYF; j_gene: TRBJ2-5; v_gene: TRBV20-1; abundance: NA; d_gene: TRBD2
CDR3nt: TGTGCCAGCAGCTTCGGACAGGGGAGTGAGACCCAGTACTTC; CDR3aa: CASSFGQGSETQYF; j_gene: TRBJ2-5; v_gene: TRBV7-8; abundance: few; d_gene: TRBD1
CDR3nt: TGCGCCAGCAGTCGCGGAGGGTTAGCCAAAAACATTCAGTACTTC; CDR3aa: CASSRGGLAKNIQYF; j_gene: TRBJ2-4; v_gene: TRBV10-2; abundance: NA; d_gene: NA
CDR3nt: TGTGCCAGCAGCCGGACAGCGAACGAAGCTTTCTTT; CDR3aa: CASSRTANEAFF; j_gene: TRBJ1-1; v_gene: TRBV6-5; abundance: many; d_gene: NA
CDR3nt: TGTGCCAGCAGTATCGAATCGGGAGGGCCCGTATCGGAGCAGTTCTTC; CDR3aa: CASSIESGGPVSEQFF; j_gene: TRBJ2-1; v_gene: TRBV6-4; abundance: NA; d_gene: TRBD2
CDR3nt: TGTGCCAGCAGTTGGAACAGAGGACCATGGGGGCAGTATTTT; CDR3aa: CASSWNRGPWGQYF; j_gene: TRBJ2-3; v_gene: TRBV12-3/TRBV12-4; abundance: NA; d_gene: NA
CDR3nt: TGTGCCAGCAGCTTCGCGTCAAACACCGGGGAGCTGTTTTTT; CDR3aa: CASSFASNTGELFF; j_gene: TRBJ2-2; v_gene: TRBV7-9; abundance: NA; d_gene: NA
CDR3nt: TGCGCCAGCAGCTTGGACAGGGCCTATGGCTACACCTTC; CDR3aa: CASSLDRAYGYTF; j_gene: TRBJ1-2; v_gene: TRBV5-1; abundance: many; d_gene: NA
CDR3nt: TGTGCCAGTACAGGGGCTGGGGCCAACGTCCTGACTTTC; CDR3aa: CASTGAGANVLTF; j_gene: TRBJ2-6; v_gene: TRBV9; abundance: few; d_gene: TRBD1
CDR3nt: TGTGCCAGCGGACCCCAGGGGGGAGGGTACGAGCAGTACTTC; CDR3aa: CASGPQGGGYEQYF; j_gene: TRBJ2-7; v_gene: TRBV12-3/TRBV12-4; abundance: many; d_gene: NA
CDR3nt: TGCAGTGCTAGTGCGGGACAGATGAACACTGAAGCTTTCTTT; CDR3aa: CSASAGQMNTEAFF; j_gene: TRBJ1-1; v_gene: TRBV20-1; abundance: many; d_gene: TRBD1
CDR3nt: TGTGCCAGCAGTTCGGCCCCTCTCGGGGGGGCGGTCTCCCACGAGCAGTACTTC; CDR3aa: CASSSAPLGGAVSHEQYF; j_gene: TRBJ2-7; v_gene: TRBV27; abundance: many; d_gene: TRBD2
CDR3nt: TGTGCCAGCAGCCCCGGAGGACTCCGAACTAGCTCCTATAATTCACCCCTCCACTTT; CDR3aa: CASSPGGLRTSSYNSPLHF; j_gene: TRBJ1-6; v_gene: TRBV9; abundance: NA; d_gene: NA
CDR3nt: TGCAGTGCCAAGACAGGGAACCCGGTAGCTAACTATGGCTACACCTTC; CDR3aa: CSAKTGNPVANYGYTF; j_gene: TRBJ1-2; v_gene: TRBV20-1; abundance: NA; d_gene: TRBD1
CDR3nt: TGTGCCAGCAGCTTGTCTAGCGGGGATTCCTACGAGCAGTACTTC; CDR3aa: CASSLSSGDSYEQYF; j_gene: TRBJ2-7; v_gene: TRBV7-3; abundance: NA; d_gene: TRBD2
CDR3nt: TGTGCCAGCAGCTTGGTCGGGCAGGGAGGCACAGATACGCAGTATTTT; CDR3aa: CASSLVGQGGTDTQYF; j_gene: TRBJ2-3; v_gene: TRBV5-8; abundance: NA; d_gene: NA
CDR3nt: TGTGCCAGCAGCTTCCGGACCTCTAGCGCGGGACCCCTGGGGGAGCTGTTTTTT; CDR3aa: CASSFRTSSAGPLGELFF; j_gene: TRBJ2-2; v_gene: TRBV11-1; abundance: few; d_gene: NA
CDR3nt: TGTGCCAGCAGTTTGCGGAGTTACAATGAGCAGTTCTTC; CDR3aa: CASSLRSYNEQFF; j_gene: TRBJ2-1; v_gene: TRBV12-3/TRBV12-4; abundance: many; d_gene: NA